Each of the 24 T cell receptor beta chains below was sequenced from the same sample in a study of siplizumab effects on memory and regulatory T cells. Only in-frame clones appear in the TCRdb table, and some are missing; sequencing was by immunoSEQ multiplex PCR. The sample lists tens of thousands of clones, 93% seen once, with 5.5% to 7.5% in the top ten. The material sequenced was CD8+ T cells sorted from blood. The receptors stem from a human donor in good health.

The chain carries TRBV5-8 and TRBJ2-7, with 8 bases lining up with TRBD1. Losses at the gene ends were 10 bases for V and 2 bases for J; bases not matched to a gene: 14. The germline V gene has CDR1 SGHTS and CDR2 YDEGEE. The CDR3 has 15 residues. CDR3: CAGTRRDRHTYEQYF. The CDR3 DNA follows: TGTGCCGGAACACGGCGGGACAGGCACACCTACGAGCAGTACTTC.

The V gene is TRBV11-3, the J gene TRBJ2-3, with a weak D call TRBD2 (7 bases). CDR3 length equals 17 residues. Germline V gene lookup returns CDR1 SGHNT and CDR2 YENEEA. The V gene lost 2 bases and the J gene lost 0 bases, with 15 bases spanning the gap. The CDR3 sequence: CASSLRTGGLSTDTQYF. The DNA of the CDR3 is TGTGCCAGCAGCTTAAGAACGGGGGGCCTTAGCACAGATACGCAGTATTTT. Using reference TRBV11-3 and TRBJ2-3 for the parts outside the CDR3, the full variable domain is EAGVVQSPRYKIIEKKQPVAFWCNPISGHNTLYWYLQNLGQGPELLIRYENEEAVDDSQLPKDRFSAERLKGVDSTLKIQPAELGDSAVYLCASSLRTGGLSTDTQYFGPGTRLTVL.

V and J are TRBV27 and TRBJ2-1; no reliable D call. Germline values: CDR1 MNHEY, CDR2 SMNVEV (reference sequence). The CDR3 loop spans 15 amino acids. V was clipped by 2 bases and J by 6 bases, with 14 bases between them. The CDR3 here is CASSLVSVLSNEQFF. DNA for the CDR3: TGTGCCAGCAGTTTAGTGTCGGTATTAAGCAATGAGCAGTTCTTC.

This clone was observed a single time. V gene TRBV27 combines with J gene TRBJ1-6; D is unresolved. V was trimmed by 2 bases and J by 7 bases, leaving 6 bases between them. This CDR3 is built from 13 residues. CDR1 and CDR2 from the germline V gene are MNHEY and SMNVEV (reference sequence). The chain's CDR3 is CASSLNENSPLHF. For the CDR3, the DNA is TGTGCCAGCAGTTTAAATGAGAATTCACCCCTCCACTTT.

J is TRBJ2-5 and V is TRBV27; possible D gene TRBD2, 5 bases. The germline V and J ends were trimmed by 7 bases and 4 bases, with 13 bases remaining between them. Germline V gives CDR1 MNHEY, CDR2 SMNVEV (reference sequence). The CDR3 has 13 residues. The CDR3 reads CASTSHEGETQYF. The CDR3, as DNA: TGTGCCAGCACCTCCCACGAGGGAGAGACCCAGTACTTC.

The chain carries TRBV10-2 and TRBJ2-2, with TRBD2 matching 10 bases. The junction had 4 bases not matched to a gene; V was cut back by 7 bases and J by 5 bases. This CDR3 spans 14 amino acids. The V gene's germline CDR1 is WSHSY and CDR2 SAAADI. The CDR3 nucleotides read TGCGCCAGCACCCCTAGCGGGGGTACCGGGGAGCTGTTTTTT. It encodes CASTPSGGTGELFF.

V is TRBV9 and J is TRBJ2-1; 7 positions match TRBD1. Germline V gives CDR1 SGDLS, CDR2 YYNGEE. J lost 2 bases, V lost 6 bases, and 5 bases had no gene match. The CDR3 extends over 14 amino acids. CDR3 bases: TGTGCCAGCAACACAGGGGCACCCTACAATGAGCAGTTCTTC. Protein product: CASNTGAPYNEQFF. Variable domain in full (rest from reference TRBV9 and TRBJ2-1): DSGVTQTPKHLITATGQRVTLRCSPRSGDLSVYWYQQSLDQGLQFLIQYYNGEERAKGNILERFSAQQFPDLHSELNLSSLELGDSALYFCASNTGAPYNEQFFGPGTRLTVL.

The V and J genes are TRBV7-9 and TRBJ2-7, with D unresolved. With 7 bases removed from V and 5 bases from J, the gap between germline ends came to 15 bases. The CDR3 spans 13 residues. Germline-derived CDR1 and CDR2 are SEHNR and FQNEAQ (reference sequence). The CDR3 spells CASNDGLQHEQYF. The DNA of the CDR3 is TGTGCCAGCAACGACGGGCTCCAGCACGAGCAGTACTTC.

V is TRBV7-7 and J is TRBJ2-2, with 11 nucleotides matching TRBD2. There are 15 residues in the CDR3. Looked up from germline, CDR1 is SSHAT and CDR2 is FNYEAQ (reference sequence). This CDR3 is CASALLAGDTGELFF. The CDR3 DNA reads TGTGCTAGCGCGCTACTAGCGGGAGATACCGGGGAGCTGTTTTTT.

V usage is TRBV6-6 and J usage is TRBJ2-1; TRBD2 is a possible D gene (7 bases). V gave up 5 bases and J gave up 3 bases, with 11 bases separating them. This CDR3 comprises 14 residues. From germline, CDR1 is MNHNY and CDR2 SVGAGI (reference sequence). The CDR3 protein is CASSHGGHYNEQFF. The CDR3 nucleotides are TGTGCCAGCAGTCACGGGGGGCACTACAATGAGCAGTTCTTC.

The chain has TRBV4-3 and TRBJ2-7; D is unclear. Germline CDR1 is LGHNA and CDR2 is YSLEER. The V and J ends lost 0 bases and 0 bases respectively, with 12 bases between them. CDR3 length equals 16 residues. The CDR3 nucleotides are TGCGCCAGCAGCCAAGATCTGGGGTCCAGCTCCTACGAGCAGTACTTC. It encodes CASSQDLGSSSYEQYF.

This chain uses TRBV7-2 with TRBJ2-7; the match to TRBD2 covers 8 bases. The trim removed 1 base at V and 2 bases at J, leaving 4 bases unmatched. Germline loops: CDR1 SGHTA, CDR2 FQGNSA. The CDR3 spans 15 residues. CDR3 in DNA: TGTGCCAGCAGCTTAGATCAGCGGGAGACCTACGAGCAGTACTTC. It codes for CASSLDQRETYEQYF.

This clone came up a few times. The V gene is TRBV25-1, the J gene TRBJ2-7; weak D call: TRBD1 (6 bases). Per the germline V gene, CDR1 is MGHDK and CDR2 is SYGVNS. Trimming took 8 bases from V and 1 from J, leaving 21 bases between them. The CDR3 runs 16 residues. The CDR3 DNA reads TGTGCCAGCCAACCCTCCCAAGGCAGGGGATCCTACGAGCAGTACTTC. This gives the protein CASQPSQGRGSYEQYF.

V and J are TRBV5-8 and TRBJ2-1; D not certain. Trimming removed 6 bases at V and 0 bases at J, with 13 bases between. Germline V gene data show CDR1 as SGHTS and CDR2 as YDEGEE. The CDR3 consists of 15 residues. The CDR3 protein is CASTVGLSSYNEQFF. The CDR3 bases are TGTGCCAGCACCGTCGGATTGAGCTCCTACAATGAGCAGTTCTTC.

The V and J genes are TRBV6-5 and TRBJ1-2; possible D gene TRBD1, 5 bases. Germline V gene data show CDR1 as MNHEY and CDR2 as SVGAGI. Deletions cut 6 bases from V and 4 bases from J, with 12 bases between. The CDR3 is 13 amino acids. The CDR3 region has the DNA TGTGCCAGCAGCTGGGACGAAGCCTATGGCTACACCTTC. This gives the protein CASSWDEAYGYTF.

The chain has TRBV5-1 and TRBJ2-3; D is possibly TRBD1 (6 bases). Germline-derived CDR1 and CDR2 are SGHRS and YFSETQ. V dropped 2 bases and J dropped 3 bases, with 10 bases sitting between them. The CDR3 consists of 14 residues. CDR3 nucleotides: TGCGCCAGCAGCTTATGGACAGAAACAGATACGCAGTATTTT. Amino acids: CASSLWTETDTQYF.

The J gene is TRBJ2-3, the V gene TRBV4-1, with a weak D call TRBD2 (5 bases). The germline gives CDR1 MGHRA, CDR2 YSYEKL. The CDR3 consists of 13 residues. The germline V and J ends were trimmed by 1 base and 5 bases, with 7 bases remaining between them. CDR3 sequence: CASSQAGKDTQYF. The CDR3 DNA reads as TGCGCCAGCAGCCAAGCCGGGAAAGATACGCAGTATTTT.

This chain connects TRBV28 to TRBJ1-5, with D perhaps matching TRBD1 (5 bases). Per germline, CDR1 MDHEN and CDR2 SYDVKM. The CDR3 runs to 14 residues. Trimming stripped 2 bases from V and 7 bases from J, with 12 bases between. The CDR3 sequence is CASSLGGDGQPQHF. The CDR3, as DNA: TGTGCCAGCAGTTTAGGAGGGGATGGACAGCCCCAGCATTTT.

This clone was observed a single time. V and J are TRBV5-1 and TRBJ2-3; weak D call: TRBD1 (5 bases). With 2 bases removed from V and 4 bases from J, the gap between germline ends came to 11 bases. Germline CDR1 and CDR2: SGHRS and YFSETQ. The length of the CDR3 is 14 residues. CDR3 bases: TGCGCCAGCAGCTTTCGACAGACATCAGATACGCAGTATTTT. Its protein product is CASSFRQTSDTQYF.

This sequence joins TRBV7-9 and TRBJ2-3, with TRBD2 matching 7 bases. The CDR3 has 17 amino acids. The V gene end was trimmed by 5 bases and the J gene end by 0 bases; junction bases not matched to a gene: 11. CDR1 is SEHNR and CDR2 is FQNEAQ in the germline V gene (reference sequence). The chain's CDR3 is CASSPQRGVSSTDTQYF. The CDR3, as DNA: TGTGCCAGCAGCCCCCAACGGGGGGTAAGTAGCACAGATACGCAGTATTTT. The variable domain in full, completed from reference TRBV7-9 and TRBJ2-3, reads DTGVSQNPRHKITKRGQNVTFRCDPISEHNRLYWYRQTLGQGPEFLTYFQNEAQLEKSRLLSDRFSAERPKGSFSTLEIQRTEQGDSAMYLCASSPQRGVSSTDTQYFGPGTRLTVL.

The CDR3 bases are TGCAGTGCTATTTACAATGAGCAGTTCTTC. Amino acid sequence: CSAIYNEQFF. The V call is TRBV20-1, the J call TRBJ2-1; D remains ambiguous. Germline CDR1 is DFQATT and CDR2 is SNEGSKA (reference sequence). This CDR3 is 10 amino acids long. The V and J ends lost 4 bases and 4 bases respectively, with 2 bases between them.

The CDR3 bases are TGTGCCAGCTCCGACGCGGAGCAGTACTTC. Amino acids: CASSDAEQYF. J is TRBJ2-7 and V is TRBV6-1; no firm D call. With 8 bases removed from V and 7 bases from J, the gap between germline ends came to 9 bases. Germline CDR1 is MNHNS and CDR2 is SASEGT. This CDR3 spans 10 amino acids.

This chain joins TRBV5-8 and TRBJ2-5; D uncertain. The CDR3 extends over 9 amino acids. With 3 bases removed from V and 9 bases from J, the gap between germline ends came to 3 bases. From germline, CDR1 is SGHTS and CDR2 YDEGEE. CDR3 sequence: CASSSSQYF. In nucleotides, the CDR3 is TGTGCCAGCAGCTCCTCCCAGTACTTC.

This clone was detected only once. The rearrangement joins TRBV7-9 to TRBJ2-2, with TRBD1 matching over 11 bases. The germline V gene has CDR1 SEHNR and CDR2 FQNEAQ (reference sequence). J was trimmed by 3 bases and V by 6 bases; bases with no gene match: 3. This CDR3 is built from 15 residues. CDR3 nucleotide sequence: TGTGCCAGCAGTCCGGGACAGGGGGACACCGGGGAGCTGTTTTTT. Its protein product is CASSPGQGDTGELFF.